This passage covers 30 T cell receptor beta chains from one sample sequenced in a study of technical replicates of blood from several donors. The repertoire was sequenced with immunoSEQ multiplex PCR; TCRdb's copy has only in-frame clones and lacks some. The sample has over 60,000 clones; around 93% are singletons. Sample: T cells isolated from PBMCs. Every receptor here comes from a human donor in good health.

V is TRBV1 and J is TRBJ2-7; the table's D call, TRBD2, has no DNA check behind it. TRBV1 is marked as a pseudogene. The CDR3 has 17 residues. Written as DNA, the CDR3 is TGCACCAGCAGCCAAGTTCTCCCGACTAGCGGATTCTACGAGCAGTACTTC. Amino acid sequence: CTSSQVLPTSGFYEQYF.

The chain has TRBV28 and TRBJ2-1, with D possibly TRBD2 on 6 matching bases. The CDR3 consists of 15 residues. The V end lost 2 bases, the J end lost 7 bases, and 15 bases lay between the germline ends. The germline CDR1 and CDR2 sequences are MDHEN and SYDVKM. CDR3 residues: CASSLGGGGVNEQFF. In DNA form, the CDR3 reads TGTGCCAGCAGTTTAGGCGGAGGAGGGGTAAATGAGCAGTTCTTC.

CDR3 DNA: TGTGCCACCAGCGACCACAGGGTCCCCTACGAGCAGTACTTC. Translated: CATSDHRVPYEQYF. V is TRBV15 and J is TRBJ2-7, with D possibly being TRBD1 (6 bases). The CDR3 covers 14 residues. V lost 5 bases to trimming and J lost 2 bases, with 13 bases between them. The germline V gene has CDR1 LNHNV and CDR2 YYDKDF (reference sequence). Full variable domain (remainder filled in from reference TRBV15 and TRBJ2-7): DAMVIQNPRYQVTQFGKPVTLSCSQTLNHNVMYWYQQKSSQAPKLLFHYYDKDFNNEADTPDNFQSRRPNTSFCFLDIRSPGLGDTAMYLCATSDHRVPYEQYFGPGTRLTVT.

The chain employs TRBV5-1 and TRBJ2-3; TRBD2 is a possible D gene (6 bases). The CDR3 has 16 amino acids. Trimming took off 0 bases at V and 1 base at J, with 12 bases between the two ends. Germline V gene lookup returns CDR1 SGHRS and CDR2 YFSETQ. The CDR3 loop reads CASSLERGTGTDTQYF. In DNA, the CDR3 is TGCGCCAGCAGCTTGGAGCGCGGGACCGGCACAGATACGCAGTATTTT.

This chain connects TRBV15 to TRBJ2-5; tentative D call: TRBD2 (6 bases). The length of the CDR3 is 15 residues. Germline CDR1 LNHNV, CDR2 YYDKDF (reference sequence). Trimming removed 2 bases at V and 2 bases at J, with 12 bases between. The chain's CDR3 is CATSRSRDSQETQYF. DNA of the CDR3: TGTGCCACCAGCAGATCCCGGGACTCTCAAGAGACCCAGTACTTC.

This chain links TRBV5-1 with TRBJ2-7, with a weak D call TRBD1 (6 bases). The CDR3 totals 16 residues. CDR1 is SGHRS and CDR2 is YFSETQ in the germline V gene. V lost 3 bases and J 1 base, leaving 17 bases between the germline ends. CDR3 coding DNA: TGCGCCAGCAGCTGGAACCGGGACACCCCATCCTACGAGCAGTACTTC. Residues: CASSWNRDTPSYEQYF.

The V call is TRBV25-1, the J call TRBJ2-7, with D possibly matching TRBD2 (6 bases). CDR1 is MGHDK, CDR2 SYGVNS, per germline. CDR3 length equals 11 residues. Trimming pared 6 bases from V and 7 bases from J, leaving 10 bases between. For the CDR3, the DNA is TGTGCCAGCAGCTTTGGGAGGGAGCAGTACTTC. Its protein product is CASSFGREQYF.

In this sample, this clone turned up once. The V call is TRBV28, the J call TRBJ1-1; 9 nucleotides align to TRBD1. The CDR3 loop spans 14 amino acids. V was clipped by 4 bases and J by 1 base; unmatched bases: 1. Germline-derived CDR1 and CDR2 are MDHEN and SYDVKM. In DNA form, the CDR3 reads TGTGCCAGCAGTTGGACAGGGGCGAACACTGAAGCTTTCTTT. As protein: CASSWTGANTEAFF.

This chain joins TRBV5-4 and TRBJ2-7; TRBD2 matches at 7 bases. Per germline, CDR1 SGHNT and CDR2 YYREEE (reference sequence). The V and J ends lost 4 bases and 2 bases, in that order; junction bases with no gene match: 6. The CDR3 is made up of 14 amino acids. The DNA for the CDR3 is TGTGCCAGCAGCCCAGGACTAGATACCTACGAGCAGTACTTC. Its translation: CASSPGLDTYEQYF. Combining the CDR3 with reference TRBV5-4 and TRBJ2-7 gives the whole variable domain ETGVTQSPTHLIKTRGQQVTLRCSSQSGHNTVSWYQQALGQGPQFIFQYYREEENGRGNFPPRFSGLQFPNYSSELNVNALELDDSALYLCASSPGLDTYEQYFGPGTRLTVT.

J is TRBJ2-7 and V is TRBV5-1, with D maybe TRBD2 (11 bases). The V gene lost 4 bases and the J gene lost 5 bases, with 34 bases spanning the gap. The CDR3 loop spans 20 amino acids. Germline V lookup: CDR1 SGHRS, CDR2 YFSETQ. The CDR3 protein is CASSGGQGGGLAGGSNEQYF. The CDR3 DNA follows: TGCGCCAGCAGCGGCGGACAGGGGGGTGGGCTAGCGGGAGGTTCTAACGAGCAGTACTTC.

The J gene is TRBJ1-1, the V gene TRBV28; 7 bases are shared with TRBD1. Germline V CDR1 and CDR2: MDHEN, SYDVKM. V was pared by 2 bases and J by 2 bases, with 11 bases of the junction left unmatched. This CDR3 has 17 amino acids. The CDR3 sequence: CASSLLPGKGANTEAFF. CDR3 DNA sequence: TGTGCCAGCAGTTTACTCCCGGGGAAGGGGGCAAACACTGAAGCTTTCTTT.

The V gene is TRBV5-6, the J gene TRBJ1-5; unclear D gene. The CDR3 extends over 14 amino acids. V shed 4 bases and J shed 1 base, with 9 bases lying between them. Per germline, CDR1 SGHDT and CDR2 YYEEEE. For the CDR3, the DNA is TGTGCCAGCAGCGAGGCGCCGAGCAATCAGCCCCAGCATTTT. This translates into CASSEAPSNQPQHF.

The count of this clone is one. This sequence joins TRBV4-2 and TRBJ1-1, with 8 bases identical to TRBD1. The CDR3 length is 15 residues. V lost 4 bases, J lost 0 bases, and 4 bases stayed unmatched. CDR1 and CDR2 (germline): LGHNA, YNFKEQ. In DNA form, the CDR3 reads TGTGCCAGCAGCCGGCAGGGGGCCATGAACACTGAAGCTTTCTTT. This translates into CASSRQGAMNTEAFF.

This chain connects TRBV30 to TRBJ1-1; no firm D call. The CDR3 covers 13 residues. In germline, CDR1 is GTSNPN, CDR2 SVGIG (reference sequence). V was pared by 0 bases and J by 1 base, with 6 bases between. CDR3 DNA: TGTGCCTGGAGTGTACACGAGAACACTGAAGCTTTCTTT. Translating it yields CAWSVHENTEAFF. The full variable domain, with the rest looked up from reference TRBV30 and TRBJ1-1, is SQTIHQWPATLVQPVGSPLSLECTVEGTSNPNLYWYRQAAGRGLQLLFYSVGIGQISSEVPQNLSASRPQDRQFILSSKKLLLSDSGFYLCAWSVHENTEAFFGQGTRLTVV.

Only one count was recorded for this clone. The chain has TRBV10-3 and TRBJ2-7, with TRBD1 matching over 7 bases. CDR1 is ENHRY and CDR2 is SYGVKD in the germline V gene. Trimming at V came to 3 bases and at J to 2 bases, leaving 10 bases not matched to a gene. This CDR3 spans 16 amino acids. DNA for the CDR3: TGTGCCATCAGTGATAATCTTCCGGACAGGACCTACGAGCAGTACTTC. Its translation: CAISDNLPDRTYEQYF.

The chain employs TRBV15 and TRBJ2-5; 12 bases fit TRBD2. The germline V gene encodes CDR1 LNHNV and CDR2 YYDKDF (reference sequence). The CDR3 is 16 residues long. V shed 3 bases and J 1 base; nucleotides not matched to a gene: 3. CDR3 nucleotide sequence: TGTGCCACCAGCAGGGGGACTAGCGGGTCCCAAGAGACCCAGTACTTC. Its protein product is CATSRGTSGSQETQYF.

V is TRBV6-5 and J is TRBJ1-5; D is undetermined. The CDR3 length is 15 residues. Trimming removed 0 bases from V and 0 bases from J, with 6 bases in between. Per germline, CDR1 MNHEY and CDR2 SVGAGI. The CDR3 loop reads CASSYSSVSNQPQHF. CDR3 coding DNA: TGTGCCAGCAGTTACTCGAGCGTTAGCAATCAGCCCCAGCATTTT.

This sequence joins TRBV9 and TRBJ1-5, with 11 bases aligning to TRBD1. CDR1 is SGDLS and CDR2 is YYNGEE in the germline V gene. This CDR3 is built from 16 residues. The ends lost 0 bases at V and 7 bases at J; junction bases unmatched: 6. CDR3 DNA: TGTGCCAGCAGCGTAGAGGCCGGACAGGGGGCACAGCCCCAGCATTTT. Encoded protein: CASSVEAGQGAQPQHF.

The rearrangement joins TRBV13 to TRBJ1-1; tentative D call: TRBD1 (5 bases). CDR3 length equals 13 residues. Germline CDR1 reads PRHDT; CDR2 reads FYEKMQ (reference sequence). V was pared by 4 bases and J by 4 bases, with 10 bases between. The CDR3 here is CASSSLGGTEAFF. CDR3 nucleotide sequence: TGTGCCAGCAGCTCTCTGGGGGGCACTGAAGCTTTCTTT.

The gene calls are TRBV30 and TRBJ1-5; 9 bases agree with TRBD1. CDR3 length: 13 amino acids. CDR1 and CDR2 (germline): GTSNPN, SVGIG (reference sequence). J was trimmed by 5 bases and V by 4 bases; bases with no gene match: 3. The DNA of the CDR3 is TGTGCCTGGACGACAGGGGGAGATCAGCCCCAGCATTTT. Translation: CAWTTGGDQPQHF. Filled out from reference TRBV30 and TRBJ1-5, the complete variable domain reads SQTIHQWPATLVQPVGSPLSLECTVEGTSNPNLYWYRQAAGRGLQLLFYSVGIGQISSEVPQNLSASRPQDRQFILSSKKLLLSDSGFYLCAWTTGGDQPQHFGDGTRLSIL.

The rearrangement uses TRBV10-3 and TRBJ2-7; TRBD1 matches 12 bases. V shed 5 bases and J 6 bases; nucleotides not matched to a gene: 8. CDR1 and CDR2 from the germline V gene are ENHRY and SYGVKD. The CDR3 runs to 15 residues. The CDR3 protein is CAISSTGQGAFEQYF. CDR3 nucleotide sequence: TGTGCCATCAGTTCCACGGGACAGGGGGCTTTCGAGCAGTACTTC.

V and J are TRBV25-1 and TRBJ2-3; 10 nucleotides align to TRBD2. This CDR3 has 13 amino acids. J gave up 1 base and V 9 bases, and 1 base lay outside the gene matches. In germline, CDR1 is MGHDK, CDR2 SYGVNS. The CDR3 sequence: CASGLAGTDTQYF. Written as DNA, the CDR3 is TGTGCCAGTGGACTAGCGGGCACAGATACGCAGTATTTT.

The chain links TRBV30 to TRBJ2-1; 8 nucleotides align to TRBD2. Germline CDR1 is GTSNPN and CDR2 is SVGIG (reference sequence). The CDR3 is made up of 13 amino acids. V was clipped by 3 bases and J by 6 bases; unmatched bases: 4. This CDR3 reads CAWSLGLANEQFF. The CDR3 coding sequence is TGTGCCTGGAGCCTCGGACTAGCCAATGAGCAGTTCTTC.

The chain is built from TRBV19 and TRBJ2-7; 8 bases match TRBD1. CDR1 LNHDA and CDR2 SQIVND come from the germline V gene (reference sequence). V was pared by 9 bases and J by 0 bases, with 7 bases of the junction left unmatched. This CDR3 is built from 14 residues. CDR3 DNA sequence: TGTGCCAGCCAAACAGGGGGGAGCTCCTACGAGCAGTACTTC. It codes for CASQTGGSSYEQYF.

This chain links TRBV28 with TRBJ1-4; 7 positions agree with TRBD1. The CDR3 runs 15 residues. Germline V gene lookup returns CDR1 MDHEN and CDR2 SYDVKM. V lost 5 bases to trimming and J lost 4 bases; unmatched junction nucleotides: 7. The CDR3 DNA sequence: TGTGCCAGCAGTCCTCTGCAGGGGGTTAATGAAAAACTGTTTTTT. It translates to CASSPLQGVNEKLFF.

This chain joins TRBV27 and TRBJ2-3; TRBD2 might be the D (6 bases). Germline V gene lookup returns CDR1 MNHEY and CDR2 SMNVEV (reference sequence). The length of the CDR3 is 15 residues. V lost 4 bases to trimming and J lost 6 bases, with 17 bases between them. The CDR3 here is CASSYAGLILDTQYF. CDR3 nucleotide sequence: TGTGCCAGCAGTTACGCGGGACTTATCTTGGATACGCAGTATTTT.

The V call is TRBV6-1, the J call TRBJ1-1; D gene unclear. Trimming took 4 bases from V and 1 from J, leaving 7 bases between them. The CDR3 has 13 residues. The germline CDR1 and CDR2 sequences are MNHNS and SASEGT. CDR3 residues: CASSVHRNTEAFF. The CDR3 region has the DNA TGTGCCAGCAGTGTCCACAGGAACACTGAAGCTTTCTTT.

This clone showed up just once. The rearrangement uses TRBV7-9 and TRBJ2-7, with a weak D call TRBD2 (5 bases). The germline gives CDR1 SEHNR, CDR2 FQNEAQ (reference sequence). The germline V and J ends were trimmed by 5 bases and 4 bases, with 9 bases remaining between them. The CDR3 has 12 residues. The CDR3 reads CASSASGYEQYF. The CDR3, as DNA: TGTGCCAGCAGCGCGAGCGGATACGAGCAGTACTTC.

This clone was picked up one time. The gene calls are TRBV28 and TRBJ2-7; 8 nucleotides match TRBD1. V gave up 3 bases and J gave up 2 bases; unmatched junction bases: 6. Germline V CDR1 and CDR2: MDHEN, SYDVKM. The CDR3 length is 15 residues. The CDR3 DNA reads TGTGCCAGCAGTTTCCGGGACAGGCCCACCTACGAGCAGTACTTC. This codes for CASSFRDRPTYEQYF.

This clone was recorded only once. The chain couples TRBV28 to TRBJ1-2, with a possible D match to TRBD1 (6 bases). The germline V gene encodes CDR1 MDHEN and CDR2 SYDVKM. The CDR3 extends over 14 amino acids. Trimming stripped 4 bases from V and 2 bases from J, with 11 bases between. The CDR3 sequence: CASSSGTLNYGYTF. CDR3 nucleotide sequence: TGTGCCAGCAGTTCAGGGACACTAAACTATGGCTACACCTTC.